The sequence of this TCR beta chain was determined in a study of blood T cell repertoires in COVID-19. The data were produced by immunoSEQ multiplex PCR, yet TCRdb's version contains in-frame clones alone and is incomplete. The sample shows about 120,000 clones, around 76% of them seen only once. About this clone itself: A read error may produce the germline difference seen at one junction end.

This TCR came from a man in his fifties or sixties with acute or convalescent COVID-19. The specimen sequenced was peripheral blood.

CDR3 DNA sequence: TGTGCCAGCCAGGAGCGGGGGGGTCTCCGCCCGGCCTTC. Its protein product is CASQERGGLRPAF. The chain is built from TRBV3-1 (or the pseudogene TRBV3-2) and TRBJ1-2; possibly TRBD1 for D (5 bases). CDR3 length: 13 amino acids. CDR1 LGHDT and CDR2 YNNKEL come from the germline V gene (reference sequence).